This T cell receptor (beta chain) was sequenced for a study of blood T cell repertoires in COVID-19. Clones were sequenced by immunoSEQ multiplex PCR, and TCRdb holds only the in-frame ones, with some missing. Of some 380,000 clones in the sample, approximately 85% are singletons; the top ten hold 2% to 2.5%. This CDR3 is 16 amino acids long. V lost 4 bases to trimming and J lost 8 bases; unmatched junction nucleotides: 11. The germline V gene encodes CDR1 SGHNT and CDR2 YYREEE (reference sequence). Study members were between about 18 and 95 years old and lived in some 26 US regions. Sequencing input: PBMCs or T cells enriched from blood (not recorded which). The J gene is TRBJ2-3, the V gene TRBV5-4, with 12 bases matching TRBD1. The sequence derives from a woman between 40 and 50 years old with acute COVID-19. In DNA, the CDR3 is TGTGCCAGCAGCCCGCTACCGGGACAGGGGGCAGTTACGCAGTATTTT. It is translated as CASSPLPGQGAVTQYF.